A single sample gave rise to the 25 T cell receptor beta chains below, sequenced in a study of T cells in Graves' hyperthyroidism and ophthalmopathy. Template material for amplifying TCR beta CDR3 regions consisted of RNA transcripts. The primer set for the first-round RT-PCR of the TCR CDR3 was HTBI. Each CDR3 protein gets one entry after TCRdb re-called the multiplex PCR reads with MiXCR. Found here are 490,000 or so distinct CDR3 sequences, 46% of them singletons; the top ten hold about 40%. The sequencing input was peripheral blood or thyroid tissue (not recorded which). These receptors were taken from an adult woman with Graves' disease, either hyperthyroidism or ophthalmopathy (not recorded which).

This clonotype has ten or more counts. This rearrangement joins TRBV7-9 to TRBJ2-2, with D tentatively TRBD1 or TRBD2 (5 bases each). CDR1 and CDR2 (germline): SEHNR, FQNEAQ (reference sequence). The CDR3 spans 17 residues. The ends were cut back, 6 bases at V and 4 bases at J, with 21 bases in the middle. CDR3 nucleotide sequence: TGTGCCAGCAGTCGAGGGGTACAGCCCCAGGGCACCGGGGAGCTGTTTTTT. This gives the protein CASSRGVQPQGTGELFF.

This chain connects TRBV5-1 to TRBJ1-6; D is perhaps TRBD1 (5 bases). Per the germline V gene, CDR1 is SGHRS and CDR2 is YFSETQ. CDR3 size: 14 residues. Trimming stripped 0 bases from V and 10 bases from J, with 11 bases between. The CDR3 here is CASSLGYGDSPLHF. CDR3 nucleotide sequence: TGCGCCAGCAGCTTGGGGTACGGGGACTCACCCCTCCACTTT.

This clonotype was picked up a small number of times. The V and J genes are TRBV15 and TRBJ2-5; 7 bases align to TRBD1. The V and J ends lost 1 base and 5 bases, in that order; junction bases with no gene match: 4. Germline V lookup: CDR1 LNHNV, CDR2 YYDKDF (reference sequence). The CDR3 is made up of 14 amino acids. CDR3 loop: CATSRGRQGETQYF. The CDR3 bases are TGTGCCACCAGCAGAGGCAGACAGGGCGAGACCCAGTACTTC.

The genes are TRBV7-8 and TRBJ2-2; possible D gene TRBD2, 5 bases. Per germline, CDR1 SGHVS and CDR2 FQNEAQ. The CDR3 sequence is 14 residues long. V shed 4 bases and J shed 6 bases, with 12 bases lying between them. The CDR3 reads CASSWTSSAGELFF. CDR3 bases: TGTGCCAGCAGCTGGACTTCCTCGGCCGGGGAGCTGTTTTTT.

This clonotype showed up many times. This rearrangement joins TRBV5-5 to TRBJ1-2, with TRBD1 matching 7 bases. V gave up 7 bases and J gave up 2 bases; unmatched junction bases: 14. Per the germline V gene, CDR1 is SGHKS and CDR2 is YYEKEE (reference sequence). The CDR3 runs 16 residues. CDR3 protein: CASQLASGTENYGYTF. DNA for the CDR3: TGTGCCAGCCAGCTGGCTTCCGGGACAGAAAACTATGGCTACACCTTC.

This clonotype was detected ten times or more. The CDR3 region has the DNA TGTGCCAGTAGCACGATGTTGAACACTGAAGCTTTCTTT. This codes for CASSTMLNTEAFF. The J gene is TRBJ1-1, the V gene TRBV19; D is unclear. The germline gives CDR1 LNHDA, CDR2 SQIVND (reference sequence). Deletions cut 6 bases from V and 0 bases from J, with 8 bases between. The CDR3 covers 13 residues. The complete variable domain, with remaining parts taken from reference TRBV19 and TRBJ1-1, reads DGGITQSPKYLFRKEGQNVTLSCEQNLNHDAMYWYRQDPGQGLRLIYYSQIVNDFQKGDIAEGYSVSREKKESFPLTVTSAQKNPTAFYLCASSTMLNTEAFFGQGTRLTVV.

This sequence joins TRBV29-1 and TRBJ2-7; 7 bases are a match to TRBD2. Trimming removed 3 bases from V and 3 bases from J; junction bases left unmatched: 5. The CDR3 runs to 13 residues. The germline V gene has CDR1 SQVTM and CDR2 ANQGSEA. The CDR3 nucleotides are TGCAGCGTTGACGGGGACTATGGCTACGAGCAGTACTTC. Translation gives CSVDGDYGYEQYF.

The count of this clonotype is one. The chain joins TRBV25-1 to TRBJ1-1, with D uncertain. Germline assignment: CDR1 MGHDK and CDR2 SYGVNS. The CDR3 runs 14 residues. Trimming pared 6 bases from V and 3 bases from J, leaving 14 bases between. In DNA, the CDR3 is TGTGCCAGCAGCCCCGGTCAGTTATACACTGAAGCTTTCTTT. Amino acids: CASSPGQLYTEAFF.

In this sample, this clonotype turned up a few times. The chain employs TRBV18 and TRBJ2-7; the match to TRBD1 covers 7 bases. The CDR3 sequence is 14 residues long. After removal of 3 bases from V and 2 bases from J, the junction contained 4 bases not matched to a gene. Per the germline V gene, CDR1 is KGHSH and CDR2 is LQKENI. For the CDR3, the DNA is TGTGCCAGCTCACCTCCGACAGGGCCCTACGAGCAGTACTTC. Its protein product is CASSPPTGPYEQYF.

As concerns this clonotype: With a much larger clone just one base away, this may be a read error. The gene calls are TRBV6-4 and TRBJ1-1; no reliable D call. The germline CDR1 and CDR2 sequences are MRHNA and SNTAGT. This CDR3 is 13 amino acids long. Trimming took 8 bases from V and 5 from J, leaving 15 bases between them. This CDR3 reads CASGGTPGTEAFF. CDR3 DNA sequence: TGTGCCAGCGGTGGTACCCCGGGGACTGAAGCTTTCTTT.

V gene TRBV7-3 combines with J gene TRBJ2-7; 7 bases match TRBD1. CDR3 length equals 13 residues. Germline CDR1 SGHTA, CDR2 FQGTGA. Trimming cost V 3 bases and J 7 bases; bases outside gene matches: 6. The CDR3 DNA is TGTGCCAGCAGCTTGGGGACAGATGGGGAGCAGTACTTC. It codes for CASSLGTDGEQYF.

This clonotype was found many times. The V call is TRBV20-1, the J call TRBJ2-6; D ambiguous. CDR1 DFQATT and CDR2 SNEGSKA come from the germline V gene (reference sequence). The CDR3 runs 16 residues. The ends were cut back, 2 bases at V and 1 base at J, with 12 bases in the middle. The DNA for the CDR3 is TGCAGTGCTAGATTCTATAGGAATTCTGGGGCCAACGTCCTGACTTTC. It is translated as CSARFYRNSGANVLTF.

This clonotype was observed a few times. A much larger clone lies a single base off, so this may be a read error. The DNA is omitted, as the CDR3 cannot be located on it reliably, and the CDR3 follows TCRdb's listing. This chain joins TRBV7-2 and TRBJ2-7; the table's D call, TRBD1, was not checked against the DNA. The CDR3 totals 15 residues, both ends included. Germline V gives CDR1 SGHTA, CDR2 FQGNSA. CDR3 loop: CACSVEGGTVYEQYF.

This clonotype was recorded once. This chain joins TRBV7-6 and TRBJ1-4; 7 bases fit TRBD1. CDR1 is SGHVS, CDR2 FNYEAQ, per germline. Germline trimming cut 5 bases from V and 8 bases from J; bases unmatched to any gene: 11. The CDR3 is 15 amino acids. CDR3 nucleotides: TGTGCCAGCAGCCAAGAGACAGGGACCTCGGAAAAACTGTTTTTT. It specifies CASSQETGTSEKLFF.

A few counts support this clonotype. The rearrangement uses TRBV20-1 and TRBJ2-7; 7 positions match TRBD2. This CDR3 is built from 14 residues. J was trimmed by 2 bases and V by 0 bases; bases with no gene match: 4. CDR1 DFQATT and CDR2 SNEGSKA come from the germline V gene (reference sequence). CDR3: CSARDVGGTYEQYF. CDR3 DNA sequence: TGCAGTGCTAGAGACGTGGGGGGGACCTACGAGCAGTACTTC.

The rearrangement joins TRBV12-3 or TRBV12-4 to TRBJ2-7; D is ambiguous. Deletions cut 7 bases from V and 6 bases from J, with 10 bases between. CDR3 length: 11 residues. Written as DNA, the CDR3 is TGTGCCAGCAATGACCGTGGCGAGCAGTACTTC. This encodes CASNDRGEQYF.

The chain links TRBV10-3 to TRBJ2-5; D is perhaps TRBD2 (6 bases). Between the trimmed V and J ends, which lost 10 bases and 0 bases, there was a span of 24 bases. The CDR3 is made up of 17 amino acids. In germline, CDR1 is ENHRY, CDR2 SYGVKD. The CDR3 here is CASTREGRQIYQETQYF. CDR3 nucleotides: TGTGCCAGCACCAGAGAAGGGAGGCAAATCTACCAAGAGACCCAGTACTTC.

The rearrangement joins TRBV10-3 to TRBJ1-5; TRBD1 might be the D (5 bases). Germline loops: CDR1 ENHRY, CDR2 SYGVKD. V lost 4 bases and J lost 3, with 13 bases in between. This CDR3 contains 15 residues. CDR3 protein: CAISVQGGVNQPQHF. The CDR3 DNA follows: TGTGCCATCAGTGTTCAGGGAGGGGTCAATCAGCCCCAGCATTTT.

This chain connects TRBV12-3 or TRBV12-4 to TRBJ1-1, with D hard to call. The CDR3 runs 13 residues. Trimming removed 5 bases from V and 7 bases from J, with 14 bases in between. CDR3 nucleotide sequence: TGTGCCAGCAGTGCATCCGGGTACGGTGAAGCTTTCTTT. Encoded protein: CASSASGYGEAFF.

This clonotype was counted ten times or more. V gene TRBV20-1 combines with J gene TRBJ1-1, with D tentatively TRBD1 (5 bases). CDR1 is DFQATT and CDR2 is SNEGSKA in the germline V gene (reference sequence). This CDR3 is built from 13 residues. The germline V and J ends were trimmed by 3 bases and 5 bases, with 13 bases remaining between them. The chain's CDR3 is CSASRPGLTEAFF. DNA for the CDR3: TGCAGTGCTAGCCGTCCAGGGTTAACTGAAGCTTTCTTT.

As to this clonotype: An end of the junction does not agree with germline; a read error may underlie this. The chain has TRBV7-2 and TRBJ1-2; TRBD1 is a possible D gene (5 bases). The CDR3 has 14 amino acids. Germline V gives CDR1 SGHTA, CDR2 FQGNSA. Here the CDR3 reads CASSLASSGTHSFF. The CDR3 nucleotides are TGTGCCAGCAGCTTAGCGTCCTCCGGGACTCACTCCTTCTTC.

V and J are TRBV15 and TRBJ2-6; D gene ambiguous. CDR1 is LNHNV, CDR2 YYDKDF, per germline (reference sequence). This CDR3 is 14 amino acids long. Trimming shortened V by 3 bases and J by 4 bases, and 7 bases separated the two germline ends. CDR3 region: CATSSPRGANVLTF. The DNA of the CDR3 is TGTGCCACCAGCAGCCCCCGAGGGGCCAACGTCCTGACTTTC.

This chain joins TRBV20-1 and TRBJ2-7, with TRBD2 identical over 7 bases. V was clipped by 3 bases and J by 6 bases; unmatched bases: 5. Germline-derived CDR1 and CDR2 are DFQATT and SNEGSKA (reference sequence). The CDR3 contains 12 residues. The CDR3 sequence: CSARKGGGEQYF. As DNA, the CDR3 is TGCAGTGCTAGGAAGGGCGGGGGCGAGCAGTACTTC.

Comment on this clonotype: A much larger clone lies a single base off, so this may be a read error. This chain uses TRBV20-1 with TRBJ2-7; 11 bases line up with TRBD2. Germline CDR1 is DFQATT and CDR2 is SNEGSKA (reference sequence). V shed 6 bases and J 3 bases; nucleotides not matched to a gene: 7. CDR3 size: 14 residues. CDR3 region: CSALQLAGDYEQYF. The CDR3 DNA is TGCAGTGCATTGCAACTAGCGGGAGACTACGAGCAGTACTTC.

The chain carries TRBV7-2 and TRBJ1-4; 8 nucleotides agree with TRBD1. From germline, CDR1 is SGHTA and CDR2 FQGNSA. Unmatched junction bases numbered 12, after V lost 9 bases and J lost 6 bases. CDR3 size: 15 residues. CDR3 amino acids: CASITTGGTDEKLFF. CDR3 in DNA: TGTGCCAGTATCACTACAGGGGGAACGGATGAAAAACTGTTTTTT.